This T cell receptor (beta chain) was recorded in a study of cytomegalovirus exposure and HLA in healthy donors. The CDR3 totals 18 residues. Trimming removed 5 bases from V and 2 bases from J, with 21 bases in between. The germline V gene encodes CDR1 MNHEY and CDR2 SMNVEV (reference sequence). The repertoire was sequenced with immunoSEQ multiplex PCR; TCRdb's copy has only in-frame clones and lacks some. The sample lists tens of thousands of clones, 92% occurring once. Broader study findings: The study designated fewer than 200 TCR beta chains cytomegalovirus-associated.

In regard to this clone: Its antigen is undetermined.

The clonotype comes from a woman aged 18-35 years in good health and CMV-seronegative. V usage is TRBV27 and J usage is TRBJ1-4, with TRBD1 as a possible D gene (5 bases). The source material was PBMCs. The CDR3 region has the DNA TGTGCCAGCAGTCAACTCCGGGACTCCCGAGGGACTAATGAAAAACTGTTTTTT. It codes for CASSQLRDSRGTNEKLFF.